This TCR beta chain stems from a study of blood T cell repertoires in COVID-19. Patients from Seattle were sampled longitudinally, starting during active infection. The protocol was immunoSEQ multiplex PCR, while the TCRdb copy is restricted to in-frame clones and leaves out a portion. The data show 100,000 to 150,000 clones, about 81% seen once. In germline, CDR1 is MGHRA, CDR2 YSYEKL. V lost 3 bases to trimming and J lost 4 bases; unmatched junction nucleotides: 8. This CDR3 contains 15 residues. Sequencing used peripheral blood. This TCR was recovered from a man aged 25 to 45 with COVID-19, enrolled during active disease. This chain links TRBV4-1 with TRBJ2-7, with 8 nucleotides matching TRBD2. The CDR3 DNA reads TGCGCCAGCAGCCAGGTCAGCGGGAGAGTTTACGAGCAGTACTTC. Residues: CASSQVSGRVYEQYF.